The 16 T cell receptor beta chains given below trace back to one sample, sequenced in a study of shared clonotypes between healthy human individuals. Profiling relied on immunoSEQ multiplex PCR, and the TCRdb table lists in-frame clones only, not all of them. The sample yields 800,000 to 1,200,000 clones, more than 75% seen once. What was sequenced was memory CD4+ T cells from PBMCs. The sample's subset: CD45RA-negative fraction. The receptor set was obtained from a man between 18 and 35 years old in good health. Some clones in this sample may be carry-over from other donors' samples.

The J gene is TRBJ1-2, the V gene TRBV19, with TRBD1 matching over 7 bases. The CDR3 is 13 amino acids. Germline trimming cut 3 bases from V and 4 bases from J; bases unmatched to any gene: 2. Germline V CDR1 and CDR2: LNHDA, SQIVND (reference sequence). CDR3 sequence reads: CASSISGGYGYTF. CDR3 DNA sequence: TGTGCCAGTAGTATCTCAGGGGGCTATGGCTACACCTTC.

The chain couples TRBV6-1 to TRBJ2-1, with D possibly TRBD1 on 6 matching bases. V was shortened by 8 bases and J by 2 bases, with 13 bases between the two germline ends. The CDR3 runs 14 residues. Germline CDR1 reads MNHNS; CDR2 reads SASEGT. The CDR3 loop reads CASLKGVAYNEQFF. CDR3 nucleotide sequence: TGTGCCAGCCTGAAGGGGGTGGCCTACAATGAGCAGTTCTTC.

The chain links TRBV5-1 to TRBJ1-2; no definite D call. Germline V gene sequence: CDR1 SGHRS, CDR2 YFSETQ. Between the trimmed V and J ends, which lost 7 bases and 8 bases, there was a span of 15 bases. The CDR3 contains 12 residues. Here the CDR3 reads CASHDEGNGYTF. The CDR3 DNA is TGCGCCAGCCACGACGAGGGTAACGGCTACACCTTC. Together with reference TRBV5-1 and TRBJ1-2, the CDR3 gives the full variable domain: KAGVTQTPRYLIKTRGQQVTLSCSPISGHRSVSWYQQTPGQGLQFLFEYFSETQRNKGNFPGRFSGRQFSNSRSEMNVSTLELGDSALYLCASHDEGNGYTFGSGTRLTVV.

The V and J genes are TRBV19 and TRBJ2-7; 9 bases are shared with TRBD1. The V gene's germline CDR1 is LNHDA and CDR2 SQIVND (reference sequence). This CDR3 has 13 residues. Trimming took 11 bases from V and 3 from J; bases not matched to a gene: 8. The CDR3 DNA reads as TGTGCCGCGGGGCGGACAGGGGACTACGAGCAGTACTTC. It translates to CAAGRTGDYEQYF. Full variable domain (missing parts from reference TRBV19 and TRBJ2-7): DGGITQSPKYLFRKEGQNVTLSCEQNLNHDAMYWYRQDPGQGLRLIYYSQIVNDFQKGDIAEGYSVSREKKESFPLTVTSAQKNPTAFYLCAAGRTGDYEQYFGPGTRLTVT.

The rearrangement links TRBV29-1 to TRBJ2-4; tentative D call: TRBD1 (6 bases). V lost 2 bases to trimming and J lost 1 base, with 12 bases between them. Germline lookup yields CDR1 SQVTM and CDR2 ANQGSEA. The CDR3 is made up of 15 amino acids. In DNA, the CDR3 is TGCAGCGTTGAATCCCCGCAGGGGGCCAAAAACATTCAGTACTTC. This translates into CSVESPQGAKNIQYF.

The chain links TRBV7-7 to TRBJ2-2, with D perhaps being TRBD1 or TRBD2 (5 bases each). CDR1 and CDR2 (germline): SSHAT, FNYEAQ (reference sequence). This CDR3 region has 14 residues. V lost 3 bases, J lost 5 bases, and 10 bases lay in between. CDR3 sequence reads: CASSLGPQTGELFF. Here the CDR3 DNA reads TGTGCCAGCAGCTTGGGACCGCAAACCGGGGAGCTGTTTTTT.

In its sample, this clone was seen a few times. The chain combines TRBV4-1 with TRBJ1-4, with D possibly TRBD1 on 6 matching bases. This CDR3 has 14 amino acids. CDR1 is MGHRA and CDR2 is YSYEKL in the germline V gene. V was clipped by 0 bases and J by 6 bases, with 8 bases between them. CDR3 amino acids: CASSQDRTDEKLFF. In DNA, the CDR3 is TGCGCCAGCAGCCAAGATCGGACAGATGAAAAACTGTTTTTT.

The sample holds a few counts of this clone. This chain links TRBV18 with TRBJ1-3; possibly TRBD1 for D (6 bases). V dropped 5 bases and J dropped 2 bases, with 13 bases sitting between them. The length of the CDR3 is 15 residues. In germline, CDR1 is KGHSH, CDR2 LQKENI. The CDR3 loop reads CASSSSGDPGNTIYF. CDR3 DNA sequence: TGTGCCAGCTCATCATCAGGGGATCCTGGAAACACCATATATTTT.

This chain joins TRBV6-5 and TRBJ2-1; no clear D. This CDR3 has 14 amino acids. Between the trimmed V and J ends, which lost 5 bases and 3 bases, there was a span of 11 bases. CDR1 and CDR2 (germline): MNHEY, SVGAGI. The chain's CDR3 is CASSRSGVYNEQFF. For the CDR3, the DNA is TGTGCCAGCAGTCGGTCCGGAGTCTACAATGAGCAGTTCTTC.

The sample holds one count of this clone. The chain employs TRBV10-3 and TRBJ2-7; D unresolved. The CDR3 spans 13 residues. V dropped 5 bases and J dropped 2 bases, with 10 bases sitting between them. Germline lookup yields CDR1 ENHRY and CDR2 SYGVKD. CDR3 loop: CAISSTYTYEQYF. The CDR3 DNA reads as TGTGCCATCAGTAGCACGTATACCTACGAGCAGTACTTC.

The rearrangement joins TRBV7-8 to TRBJ2-5; 8 bases agree with TRBD2. CDR1 is SGHVS and CDR2 is FQNEAQ in the germline V gene. V dropped 6 bases and J dropped 3; count of bases not matched to a gene: 12. CDR3 length: 16 residues. CDR3 in amino acids: CASSRGGRTQEETQYF. As DNA, the CDR3 is TGTGCCAGCAGTCGGGGGGGGAGAACCCAAGAAGAGACCCAGTACTTC.

This clone was picked up one time. The chain couples TRBV7-9 to TRBJ2-5; 11 bases line up with TRBD1. Looked up from germline, CDR1 is SEHNR and CDR2 is FQNEAQ (reference sequence). Losses at the gene ends were 5 bases for V and 4 bases for J; bases not matched to a gene: 3. The CDR3 spans 14 residues. Here the CDR3 DNA reads TGTGCCAGCAGCCAGGACAGGGGGCGAGAGACCCAGTACTTC. This translates into CASSQDRGRETQYF. Combining the CDR3 with reference TRBV7-9 and TRBJ2-5 gives the whole variable domain DTGVSQNPRHKITKRGQNVTFRCDPISEHNRLYWYRQTLGQGPEFLTYFQNEAQLEKSRLLSDRFSAERPKGSFSTLEIQRTEQGDSAMYLCASSQDRGRETQYFGPGTRLLVL.

The chain has TRBV6-1 and TRBJ1-5, with a weak D call TRBD1 (5 bases). This CDR3 comprises 14 residues. V was cut by 4 bases and J by 5 bases, with 12 bases left in between. Germline lookup yields CDR1 MNHNS and CDR2 SASEGT. The CDR3, as DNA: TGTGCCAGCAGTGGGGGGGGGTTCGATCAGCCCCAGCATTTT. It codes for CASSGGGFDQPQHF.

This chain links TRBV19 with TRBJ2-6; 9 bases map to TRBD2. This CDR3 is built from 18 residues. J was trimmed by 1 base and V by 7 bases; bases with no gene match: 11. Germline V gene lookup returns CDR1 LNHDA and CDR2 SQIVND (reference sequence). Here the CDR3 DNA reads TGTGCCAGTATAGAGCGGGGGGAGGTTTCATCTGGGGCCAACGTCCTGACTTTC. Translating it yields CASIERGEVSSGANVLTF.

This rearrangement joins TRBV28 to TRBJ2-3; weak D call: TRBD1 (6 bases). The CDR3 runs to 16 residues. Trimming stripped 6 bases from V and 1 base from J, with 17 bases between. Germline V gene lookup returns CDR1 MDHEN and CDR2 SYDVKM. The CDR3 region is CASRTSGVPRTDTQYF. DNA for the CDR3: TGTGCCAGCAGGACGTCAGGGGTTCCCCGCACAGATACGCAGTATTTT. Full variable domain (rest looked up from reference TRBV28 and TRBJ2-3): DVKVTQSSRYLVKRTGEKVFLECVQDMDHENMFWYRQDPGLGLRLIYFSYDVKMKEKGDIPEGYSVSREKKERFSLILESASTNQTSMYLCASRTSGVPRTDTQYFGPGTRLTVL.

The chain combines TRBV2 with TRBJ1-1, with 10 bases that match TRBD1. This CDR3 spans 14 amino acids. Germline CDR1 reads SNHLY; CDR2 reads FYNNEI. With V trimmed by 3 bases and J by 3 bases, 1 base remained unmatched. CDR3: CASSEGQGHTEAFF. The CDR3, as DNA: TGTGCCAGCAGTGAGGGACAGGGGCACACTGAAGCTTTCTTT.